This T cell receptor (beta chain) stems from a study of glioma-infiltrating T cells after dendritic cell vaccination. Overall study context: Dendritic cell vaccination trial patients had either newly diagnosed or recurrent glioblastoma. Between about 2002 and 2013, patients got autologous tumor lysate-pulsed dendritic cell vaccines.

As for time point: after dendritic cell vaccination, including at tumor progression/relapse. PBMC were collected before vaccination, two weeks after the third vaccination, and at progression. CDR1 is LNHDA and CDR2 is SQIVND in the germline V gene (reference sequence). The V end was cut by 7 bases, the J end by 2 bases, with 12 bases between. The CDR3 runs to 13 residues. The primer mix had 60 V beta and 13 J beta primers. Only in-frame clones appear in the TCRdb table, and some are missing; sequencing was by immunoSEQ multiplex PCR. In the table there are 100,000 to 120,000 clones, about 90% of which are singletons.

This rearrangement joins TRBV19 to TRBJ2-7, with D maybe TRBD2 (5 bases). This clonotype was obtained from a human donor with glioblastoma. Material: blood, obtained after dendritic cell vaccination. In DNA, the CDR3 is TGTGCCAGTAATGGCGGGTCAACCTACGAGCAGTACTTC. Amino acid sequence: CASNGGSTYEQYF.